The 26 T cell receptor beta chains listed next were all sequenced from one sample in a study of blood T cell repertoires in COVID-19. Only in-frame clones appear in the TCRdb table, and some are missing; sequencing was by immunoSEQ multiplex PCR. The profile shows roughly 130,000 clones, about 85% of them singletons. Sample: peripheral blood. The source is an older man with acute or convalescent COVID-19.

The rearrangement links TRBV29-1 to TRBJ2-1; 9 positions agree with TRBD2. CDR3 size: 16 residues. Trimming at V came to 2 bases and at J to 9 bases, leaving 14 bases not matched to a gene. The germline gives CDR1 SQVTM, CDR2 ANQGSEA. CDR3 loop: CSVEQGSSGVGGEQFF. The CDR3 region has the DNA TGCAGCGTTGAACAGGGGTCTAGCGGGGTAGGCGGTGAGCAGTTCTTC.

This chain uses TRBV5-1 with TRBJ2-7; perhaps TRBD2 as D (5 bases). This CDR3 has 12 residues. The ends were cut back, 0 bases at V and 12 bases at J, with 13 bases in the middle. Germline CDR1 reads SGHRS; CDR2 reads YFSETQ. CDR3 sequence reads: CASSLATGSRYF. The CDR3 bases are TGCGCCAGCAGCTTGGCGACGGGGTCGCGGTACTTC.

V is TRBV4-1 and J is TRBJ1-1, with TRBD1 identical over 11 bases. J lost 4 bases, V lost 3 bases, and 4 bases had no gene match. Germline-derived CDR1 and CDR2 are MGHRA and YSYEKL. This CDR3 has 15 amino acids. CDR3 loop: CASSHYGTGGTEAFF. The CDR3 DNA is TGCGCCAGCAGCCATTATGGGACAGGGGGCACTGAAGCTTTCTTT.

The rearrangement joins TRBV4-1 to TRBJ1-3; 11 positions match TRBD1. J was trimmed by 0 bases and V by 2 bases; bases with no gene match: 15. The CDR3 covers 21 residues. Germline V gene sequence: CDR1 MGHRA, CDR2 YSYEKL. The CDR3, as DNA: TGCGCCAGCAGCCAATCATCTCGGACAGGGGGCCTTACTATCTCTGGAAACACCATATATTTT. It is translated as CASSQSSRTGGLTISGNTIYF.

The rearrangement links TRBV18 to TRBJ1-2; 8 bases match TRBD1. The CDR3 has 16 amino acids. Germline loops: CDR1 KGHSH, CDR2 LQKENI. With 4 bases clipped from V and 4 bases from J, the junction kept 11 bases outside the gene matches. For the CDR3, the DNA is TGTGCCAGCTCACTGTCGGGGGCAGGGGGCCGCTATGGCTACACCTTC. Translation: CASSLSGAGGRYGYTF.

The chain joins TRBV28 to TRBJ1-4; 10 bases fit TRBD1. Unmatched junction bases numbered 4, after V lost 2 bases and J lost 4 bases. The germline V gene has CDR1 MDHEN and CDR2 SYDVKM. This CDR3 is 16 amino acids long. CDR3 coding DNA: TGTGCCAGCAGTTTAGGGACAGGGGCCGGTAATGAAAAACTGTTTTTT. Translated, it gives CASSLGTGAGNEKLFF.

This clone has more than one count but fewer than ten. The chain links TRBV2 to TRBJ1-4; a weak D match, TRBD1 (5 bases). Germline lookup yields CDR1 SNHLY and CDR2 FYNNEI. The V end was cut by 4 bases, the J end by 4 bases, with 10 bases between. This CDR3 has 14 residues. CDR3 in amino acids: CASSGETVNEKLFF. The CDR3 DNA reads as TGTGCCAGCAGTGGCGAGACAGTTAATGAAAAACTGTTTTTT.

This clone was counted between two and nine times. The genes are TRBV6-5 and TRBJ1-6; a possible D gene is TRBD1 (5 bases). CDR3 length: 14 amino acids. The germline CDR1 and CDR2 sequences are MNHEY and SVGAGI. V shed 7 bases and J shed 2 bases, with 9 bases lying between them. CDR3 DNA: TGTGCCAGCAAGGGGATACCCTATAATTCACCCCTCCACTTT. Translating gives CASKGIPYNSPLHF.

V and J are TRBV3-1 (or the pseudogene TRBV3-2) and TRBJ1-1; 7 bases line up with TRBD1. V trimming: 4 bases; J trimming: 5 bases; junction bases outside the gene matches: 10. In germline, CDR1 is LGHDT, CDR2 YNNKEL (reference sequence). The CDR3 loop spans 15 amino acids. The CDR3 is CASSPQGQRLTEAFF. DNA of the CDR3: TGTGCCAGCAGCCCCCAGGGACAGCGCCTAACTGAAGCTTTCTTT.

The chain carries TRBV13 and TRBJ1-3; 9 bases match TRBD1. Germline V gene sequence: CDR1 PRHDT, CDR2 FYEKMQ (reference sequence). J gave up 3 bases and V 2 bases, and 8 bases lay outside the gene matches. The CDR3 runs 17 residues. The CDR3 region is CASSLPPTGGGGNTIYF. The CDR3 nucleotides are TGTGCCAGCAGCTTACCACCTACAGGGGGCGGTGGAAACACCATATATTTT.

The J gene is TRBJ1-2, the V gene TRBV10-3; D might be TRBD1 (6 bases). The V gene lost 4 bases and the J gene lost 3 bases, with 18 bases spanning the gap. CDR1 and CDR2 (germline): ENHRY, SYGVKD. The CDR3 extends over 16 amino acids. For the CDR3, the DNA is TGTGCCATCAGTGTGCAAACGAGGGGACATGACTATGGCTACACCTTC. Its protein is CAISVQTRGHDYGYTF.

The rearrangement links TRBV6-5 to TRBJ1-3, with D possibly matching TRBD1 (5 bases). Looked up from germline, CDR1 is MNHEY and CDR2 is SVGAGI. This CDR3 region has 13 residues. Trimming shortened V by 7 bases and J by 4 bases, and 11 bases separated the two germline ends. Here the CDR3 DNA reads TGTGCCAGCACCAACCCAGGGGGAAACACCATATATTTT. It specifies CASTNPGGNTIYF.

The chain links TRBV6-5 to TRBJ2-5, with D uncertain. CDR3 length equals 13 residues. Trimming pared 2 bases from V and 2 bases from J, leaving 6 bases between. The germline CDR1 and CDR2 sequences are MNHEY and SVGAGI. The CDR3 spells CASSYGGQETQYF. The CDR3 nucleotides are TGTGCCAGCAGTTACGGCGGACAAGAGACCCAGTACTTC.

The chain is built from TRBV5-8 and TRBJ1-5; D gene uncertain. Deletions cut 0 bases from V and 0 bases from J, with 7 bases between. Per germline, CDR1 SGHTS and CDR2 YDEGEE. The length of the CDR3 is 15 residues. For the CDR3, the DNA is TGTGCCAGCAGCTTGGCGGGAAATAGCAATCAGCCCCAGCATTTT. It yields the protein CASSLAGNSNQPQHF.

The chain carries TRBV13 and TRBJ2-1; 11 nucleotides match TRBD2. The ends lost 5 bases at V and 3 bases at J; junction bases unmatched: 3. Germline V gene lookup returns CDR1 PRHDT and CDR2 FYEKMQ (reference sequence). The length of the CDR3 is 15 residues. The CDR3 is CASSATSGGYNEQFF. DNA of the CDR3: TGTGCCAGCAGCGCTACTAGCGGGGGCTACAATGAGCAGTTCTTC. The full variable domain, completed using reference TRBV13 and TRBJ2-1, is AAGVIQSPRHLIKEKRETATLKCYPIPRHDTVYWYQQGPGQDPQFLISFYEKMQSDKGSIPDRFSAQQFSDYHSELNMSSLELGDSALYFCASSATSGGYNEQFFGPGTRLTVL.

The CDR3 protein is CASSEALWAPYTF. Written as DNA, the CDR3 is TGTGCCAGCAGTGAAGCGCTTTGGGCCCCCTACACCTTC. The chain recombines TRBV2 with TRBJ1-2; D unclear. The CDR3 is 13 amino acids. V lost 0 bases, J lost 10 bases, and 12 bases lay in between. Per the germline V gene, CDR1 is SNHLY and CDR2 is FYNNEI.

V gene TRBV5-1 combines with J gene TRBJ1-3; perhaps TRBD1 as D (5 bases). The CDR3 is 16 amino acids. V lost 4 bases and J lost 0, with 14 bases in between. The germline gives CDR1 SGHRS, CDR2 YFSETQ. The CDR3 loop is CASSLTVTDSGNTIYF. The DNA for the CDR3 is TGCGCCAGCAGCCTGACAGTAACGGACTCTGGAAACACCATATATTTT.

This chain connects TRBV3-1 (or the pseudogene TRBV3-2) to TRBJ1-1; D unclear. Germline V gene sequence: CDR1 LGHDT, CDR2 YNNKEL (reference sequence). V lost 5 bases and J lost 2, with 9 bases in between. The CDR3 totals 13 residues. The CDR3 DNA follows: TGTGCCAGCAGCTTAAACGGTAACACTGAAGCTTTCTTT. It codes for CASSLNGNTEAFF.

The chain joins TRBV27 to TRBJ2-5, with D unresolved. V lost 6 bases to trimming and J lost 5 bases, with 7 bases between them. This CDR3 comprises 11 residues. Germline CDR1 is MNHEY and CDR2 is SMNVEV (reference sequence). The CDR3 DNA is TGTGCCAGCAGATCCTATGAGACCCAGTACTTC. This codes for CASRSYETQYF.

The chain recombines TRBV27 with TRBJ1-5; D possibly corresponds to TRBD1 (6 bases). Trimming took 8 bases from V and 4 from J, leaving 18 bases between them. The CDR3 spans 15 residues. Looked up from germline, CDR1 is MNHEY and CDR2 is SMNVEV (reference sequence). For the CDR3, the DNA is TGTGCCAGCCCAGGGCAGGGGAAGAAGAATCAGCCCCAGCATTTT. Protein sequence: CASPGQGKKNQPQHF.

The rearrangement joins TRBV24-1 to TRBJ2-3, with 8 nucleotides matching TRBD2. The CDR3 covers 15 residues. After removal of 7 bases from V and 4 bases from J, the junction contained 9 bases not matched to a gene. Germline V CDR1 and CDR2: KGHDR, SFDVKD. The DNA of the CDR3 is TGTGCCACCAGCCCGGGACTAGGAAACGCAGATACGCAGTATTTT. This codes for CATSPGLGNADTQYF.

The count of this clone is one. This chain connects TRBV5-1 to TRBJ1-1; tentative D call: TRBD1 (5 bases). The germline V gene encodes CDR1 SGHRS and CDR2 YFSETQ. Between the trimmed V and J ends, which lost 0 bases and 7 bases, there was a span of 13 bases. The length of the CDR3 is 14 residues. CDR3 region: CASSLGRDYYEAFF. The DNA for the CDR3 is TGCGCCAGCAGCTTGGGCAGGGATTATTATGAAGCTTTCTTT.

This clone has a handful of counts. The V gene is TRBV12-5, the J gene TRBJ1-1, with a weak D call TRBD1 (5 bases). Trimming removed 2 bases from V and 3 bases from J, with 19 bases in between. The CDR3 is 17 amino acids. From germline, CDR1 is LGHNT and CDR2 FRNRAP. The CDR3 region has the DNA TGTGCTAGTGGTTTGTCAGTCAGGGCATCAGGTGACACTGAAGCTTTCTTT. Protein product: CASGLSVRASGDTEAFF.

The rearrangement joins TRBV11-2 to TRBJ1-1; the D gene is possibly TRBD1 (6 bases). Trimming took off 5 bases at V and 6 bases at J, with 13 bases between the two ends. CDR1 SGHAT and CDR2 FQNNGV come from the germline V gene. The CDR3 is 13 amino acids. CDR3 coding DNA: TGTGCCAGCAGCCTCCTGACAGGAGCTGAAGCTTTCTTT. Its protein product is CASSLLTGAEAFF.

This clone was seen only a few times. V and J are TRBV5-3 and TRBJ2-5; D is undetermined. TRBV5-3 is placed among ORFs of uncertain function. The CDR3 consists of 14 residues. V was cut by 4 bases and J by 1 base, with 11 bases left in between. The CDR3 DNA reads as TGTGCCAGAAGCCCCGGTTTCGCCCAAGAGACCCAGTACTTC. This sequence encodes CARSPGFAQETQYF.

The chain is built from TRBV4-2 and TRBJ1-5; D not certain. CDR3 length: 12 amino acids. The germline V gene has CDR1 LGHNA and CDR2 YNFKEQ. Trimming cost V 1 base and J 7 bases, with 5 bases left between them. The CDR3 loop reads CASSQGRQPQHF. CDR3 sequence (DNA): TGTGCCAGCAGCCAAGGCCGGCAGCCCCAGCATTTT.